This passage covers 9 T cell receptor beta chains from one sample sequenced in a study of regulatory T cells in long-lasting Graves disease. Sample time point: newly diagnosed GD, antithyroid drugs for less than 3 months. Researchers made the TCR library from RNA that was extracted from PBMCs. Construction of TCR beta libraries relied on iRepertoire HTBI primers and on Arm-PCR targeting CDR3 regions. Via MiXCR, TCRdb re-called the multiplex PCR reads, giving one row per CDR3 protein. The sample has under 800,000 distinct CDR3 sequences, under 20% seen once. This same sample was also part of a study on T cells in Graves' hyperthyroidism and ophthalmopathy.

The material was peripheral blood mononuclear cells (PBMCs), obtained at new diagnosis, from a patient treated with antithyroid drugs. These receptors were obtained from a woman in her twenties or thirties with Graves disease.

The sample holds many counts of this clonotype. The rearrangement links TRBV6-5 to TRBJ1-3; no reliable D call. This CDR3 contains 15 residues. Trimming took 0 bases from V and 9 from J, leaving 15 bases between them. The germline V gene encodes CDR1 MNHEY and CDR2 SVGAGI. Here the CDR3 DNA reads TGTGCCAGCAGTTACTCGACTGGGGAGCTTGGCACCATATATTTT. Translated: CASSYSTGELGTIYF.

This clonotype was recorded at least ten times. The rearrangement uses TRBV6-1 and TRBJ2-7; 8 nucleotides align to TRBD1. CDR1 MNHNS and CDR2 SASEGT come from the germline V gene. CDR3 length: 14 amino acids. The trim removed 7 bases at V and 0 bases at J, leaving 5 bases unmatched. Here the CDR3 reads CASMGDRSSYEQYF. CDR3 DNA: TGTGCCAGCATGGGGGACAGGAGCTCCTACGAGCAGTACTTC.

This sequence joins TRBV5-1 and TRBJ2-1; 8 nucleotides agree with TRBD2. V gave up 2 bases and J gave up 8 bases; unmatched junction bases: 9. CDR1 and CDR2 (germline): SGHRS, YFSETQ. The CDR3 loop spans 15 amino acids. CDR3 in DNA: TGCGCCAGCAGCTTTCGTAGCGGGGCAGATCATGAGCAGTTCTTC. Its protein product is CASSFRSGADHEQFF.

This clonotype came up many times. The DNA for the CDR3 is TGTGCCAGCATTAGATCCGGGACACAAAATTCACCCCTCCACTTT. It codes for CASIRSGTQNSPLHF. V gene TRBV28 combines with J gene TRBJ1-6, with D maybe TRBD1 (6 bases). Germline loops: CDR1 MDHEN, CDR2 SYDVKM. CDR3 length: 15 amino acids. With 7 bases removed from V and 7 bases from J, the gap between germline ends came to 17 bases.

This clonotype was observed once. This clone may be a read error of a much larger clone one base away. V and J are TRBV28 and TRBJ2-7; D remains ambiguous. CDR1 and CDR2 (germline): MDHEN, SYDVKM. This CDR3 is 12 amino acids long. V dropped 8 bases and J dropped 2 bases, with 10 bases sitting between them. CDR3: CASEDRTYEQYF. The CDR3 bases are TGTGCCAGCGAAGACCGAACCTACGAGCAGTACTTC.

CDR3 amino acids: CASSSLISTGAGEFF. As DNA, the CDR3 is TGTGCCAGCAGCTCCCTAATTTCGACAGGGGCGGGGGAGTTCTTC. The chain carries TRBV11-1 and TRBJ2-1, with a weak D call TRBD1 (8 bases). The CDR3 length is 15 residues. CDR1 and CDR2 (germline): SGHAT, FQDESV (reference sequence). The V end was cut by 4 bases, the J end by 14 bases, with 24 bases between. Full variable domain (remainder filled in from reference TRBV11-1 and TRBJ2-1): EAEVAQSPRYKITEKSQAVAFWCDPISGHATLYWYRQILGQGPELLVQFQDESVVDDSQLPKDRFSAERLKGVDSTLKIQPAELGDSAMYLCASSSLISTGAGEFFGPGTRLTVL.

CDR3: CSSEVAGGNQPQHF. The DNA for the CDR3 is TGCAGTTCGGAGGTGGCTGGGGGCAATCAGCCCCAGCATTTT. The rearrangement links TRBV20-1 to TRBJ1-5; no clear D. The V gene's germline CDR1 is DFQATT and CDR2 SNEGSKA (reference sequence). This CDR3 spans 14 amino acids. V was shortened by 8 bases and J by 2 bases, with 16 bases between the two germline ends.

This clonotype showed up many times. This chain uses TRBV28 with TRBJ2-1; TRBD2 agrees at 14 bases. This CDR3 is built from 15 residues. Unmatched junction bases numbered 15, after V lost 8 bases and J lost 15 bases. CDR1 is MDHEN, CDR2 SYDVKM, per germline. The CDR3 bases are TGTGCCAGCCGTAGAGGACTAGCGGGAGGCCTGGGTACGTTCTTC. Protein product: CASRRGLAGGLGTFF.

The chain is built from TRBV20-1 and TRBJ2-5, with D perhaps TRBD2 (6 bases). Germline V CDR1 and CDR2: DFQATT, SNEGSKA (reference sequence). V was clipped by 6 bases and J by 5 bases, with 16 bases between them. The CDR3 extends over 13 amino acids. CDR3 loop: CSARRDFSETQYF. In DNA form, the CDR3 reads TGCAGTGCACGGCGGGACTTCTCGGAGACCCAGTACTTC.